Described below is a single T cell receptor (beta chain) sequence and its context. Antigen: not known. Investigators reverse transcribed all isolated RNA, so they sequenced expressed TCRB transcripts. For naive, central memory and regulatory T cell samples, reads averaged roughly 3.7 million. Here immunoSEQ multiplex PCR was the method, and the copy in TCRdb shows in-frame clones only, minus some. Seen here are 110,000 to 150,000 clones, 9% to 10% observed once, and the top ten hold less than 0.85%. The CDR3 consists of 12 residues. Germline V gives CDR1 SGHKS, CDR2 YYEKEE (reference sequence). Trimming took 3 bases from V and 6 from J, leaving 9 bases between them. These data come from a study of beta chain features in type 1 diabetes. The study's findings and limits: There was a moderate but significant shortening of TCRB CDR3s in all four CD4+ subsets of Type 1 diabetes patients.

Isolation of CD4+ naive, central memory, regulatory and stem cell-like memory cells was achieved by sorting via CD45RO/CCR7/CD25/CD127/CD95/CD27. The material sequenced was central memory CD4+ T cells from blood. The origin of this receptor is a woman in her 40s in good health. This sequence joins TRBV5-5 and TRBJ1-2; D perhaps matches TRBD1 (5 bases). CDR3 loop: CASSWEGNGYTF. The CDR3 nucleotides read TGTGCCAGCAGCTGGGAGGGGAATGGCTACACCTTC. The full variable domain, in which reference TRBV5-5 and TRBJ1-2 provide the parts outside the CDR3, is DAGVTQSPTHLIKTRGQQVTLRCSPISGHKSVSWYQQVLGQGPQFIFQYYEKEERGRGNFPDRFSARQFPNYSSELNVNALLLGDSALYLCASSWEGNGYTFGSGTRLTVV.